The rows below give T cell receptor beta chains drawn from one sample of a study of T cell repertoires in cytomegalovirus infection. TCRdb re-analysed the reads in MiXCR, keeping a single row per CDR3 protein. Among 100,000 to 150,000 distinct CDR3 sequences listed, around 25% were seen once. These receptors have no known antigen. Sample: PBMCs, sequenced either directly or after in vitro stimulation (not recorded which). The receptor source for this set is a human donor in good health (CMV status not recorded). Some clones in this sample may be carry-over from other donors' samples. Both conserved end residues are part of each CDR3. D genes are given only for firm matches. Clone size, where shown, is once, few, many, or a class for clones that have expanded.

j_call: TRBJ2-4; clone_size: few; d_call: TRBD1; v_call: TRBV11-2; cdr3_aa: CASSLDRRKGGNYFKNIQYF; cdr3_nt: TGTGCCAGCAGCTTAGACCGGCGGAAAGGGGGCAATTATTTCAAAAACATTCAGTACTTC
j_call: TRBJ2-1; clone_size: -; d_call: TRBD1; v_call: TRBV7-3; cdr3_aa: CASSQSGTGSNEQFF; cdr3_nt: TGTGCCAGCAGCCAATCCGGGACAGGGAGTAATGAGCAGTTCTTC
j_call: TRBJ1-1; clone_size: many; d_call: -; v_call: TRBV7-2; cdr3_aa: CASSLVPERSVAEAFF; cdr3_nt: TGTGCCAGCAGCTTAGTCCCAGAGCGGTCTGTAGCTGAAGCTTTCTTT
j_call: TRBJ2-7; clone_size: -; d_call: TRBD2; v_call: TRBV19; cdr3_aa: CASSSSGLAGGGYEQYF; cdr3_nt: TGTGCCAGTAGTTCTTCGGGACTAGCGGGAGGAGGCTACGAGCAGTACTTC
j_call: TRBJ2-7; clone_size: few; d_call: -; v_call: TRBV7-2; cdr3_aa: CASSFGDASLYEQYF; cdr3_nt: TGTGCCAGCAGCTTTGGTGACGCGAGCCTATACGAGCAGTACTTC
j_call: TRBJ2-2; clone_size: few; d_call: -; v_call: TRBV7-2; cdr3_aa: CASRKQDYTGELFF; cdr3_nt: TGTGCCAGCAGAAAACAGGATTACACCGGGGAGCTGTTTTTT
j_call: TRBJ1-5; clone_size: once; d_call: -; v_call: TRBV2; cdr3_aa: CASSATALYSNQPQHF; cdr3_nt: TGTGCCAGCAGTGCGACAGCCCTTTATAGCAATCAGCCCCAGCATTTT
j_call: TRBJ2-2; clone_size: few; d_call: TRBD1; v_call: TRBV28; cdr3_aa: CASSSQGARFGELFF; cdr3_nt: TGTGCCAGCAGTTCCCAGGGGGCGCGTTTCGGGGAGCTGTTTTTT
j_call: TRBJ2-1; clone_size: many; d_call: -; v_call: TRBV27; cdr3_aa: CASTVTGNSYNEQFF; cdr3_nt: TGTGCCAGCACCGTTACAGGAAATTCCTACAATGAGCAGTTCTTC
j_call: TRBJ2-7; clone_size: few; d_call: TRBD2; v_call: TRBV6-1; cdr3_aa: CAVRAGAYEQYF; cdr3_nt: TGTGCCGTCCGGGCGGGAGCCTACGAGCAGTACTTC
j_call: TRBJ1-6; clone_size: many; d_call: -; v_call: TRBV7-2; cdr3_aa: CASSLTLNSPLHF; cdr3_nt: TGTGCCAGCAGCTTAACGCTAAATTCACCCCTCCACTTT
j_call: TRBJ2-3; clone_size: -; d_call: -; v_call: TRBV24-1; cdr3_aa: CATSDLTSSGADTQYF; cdr3_nt: TGTGCCACCAGTGATCTGACATCCAGCGGAGCAGATACGCAGTATTTT
j_call: TRBJ2-7; clone_size: -; d_call: -; v_call: TRBV24-1; cdr3_aa: CARKRRNYEQYF; cdr3_nt: TGTGCCCGGAAGAGACGGAACTACGAGCAGTACTTC
j_call: TRBJ2-2; clone_size: -; d_call: TRBD1; v_call: TRBV7-9; cdr3_aa: CASSPGTGSNTGELFF; cdr3_nt: TGTGCCAGCAGCCCCGGGACAGGGAGTAACACCGGGGAGCTGTTTTTT
j_call: TRBJ2-3; clone_size: many; d_call: -; v_call: TRBV7-2; cdr3_aa: CASSSPTDTQYF; cdr3_nt: TGTGCCAGCAGCTCCCCCACAGATACGCAGTATTTT
j_call: TRBJ1-5; clone_size: -; d_call: -; v_call: TRBV30; cdr3_aa: CAWSGRGNQPQHF; cdr3_nt: TGTGCCTGGAGTGGCAGGGGCAATCAGCCCCAGCATTTT
j_call: TRBJ1-4; clone_size: many; d_call: TRBD1; v_call: TRBV7-2; cdr3_aa: CASSARTGQNEKLFF; cdr3_nt: TGTGCCAGCAGCGCGCGGACAGGGCAAAATGAAAAACTGTTTTTT
j_call: TRBJ1-5; clone_size: -; d_call: -; v_call: TRBV6-2/TRBV6-3; cdr3_aa: CASSRRGRGQPQHF; cdr3_nt: TGTGCCAGCAGCCGCAGGGGCCGAGGTCAGCCCCAGCATTTT
j_call: TRBJ1-5; clone_size: few; d_call: -; v_call: TRBV20-1; cdr3_aa: CSATPGQYSNQPQHF; cdr3_nt: TGCAGTGCTACCCCGGGTCAGTATAGCAATCAGCCCCAGCATTTT
j_call: TRBJ1-1; clone_size: many; d_call: -; v_call: TRBV7-2; cdr3_aa: CASRDLMTGNTEAFF; cdr3_nt: TGTGCCAGCAGGGATCTAATGACGGGCAACACTGAAGCTTTCTTT
j_call: TRBJ1-1; clone_size: -; d_call: -; v_call: TRBV29-1; cdr3_aa: CSVEDGTWGQWDTEAFF; cdr3_nt: TGCAGCGTTGAAGATGGGACTTGGGGGCAGTGGGACACTGAAGCTTTCTTT
j_call: TRBJ2-3; clone_size: few; d_call: TRBD2; v_call: TRBV29-1; cdr3_aa: CSEISGMTDTQYF; cdr3_nt: TGCAGCGAAATTAGCGGGATGACGGATACGCAGTATTTT
j_call: TRBJ2-4; clone_size: few; d_call: -; v_call: TRBV4-1; cdr3_aa: CASSQVAGLAKNIQYF; cdr3_nt: TGCGCCAGCAGCCAAGTTGCTGGATTAGCCAAAAACATTCAGTACTTC
j_call: TRBJ2-1; clone_size: -; d_call: -; v_call: TRBV11-2; cdr3_aa: CASSGPRDEQFF; cdr3_nt: TGTGCCAGCAGTGGCCCGAGGGATGAGCAGTTCTTC
j_call: TRBJ2-2; clone_size: few; d_call: -; v_call: TRBV4-1; cdr3_aa: CASSQGPGAGNTGELFF; cdr3_nt: TGCGCCAGCAGCCAAGGCCCCGGGGCCGGGAACACCGGGGAGCTGTTTTTT
j_call: TRBJ1-1; clone_size: -; d_call: TRBD1; v_call: TRBV7-2; cdr3_aa: CASSLQGGNTEAFF; cdr3_nt: TGTGCCAGCAGCTTACAGGGGGGGAACACTGAAGCTTTCTTT
j_call: TRBJ2-1; clone_size: few; d_call: TRBD1; v_call: TRBV5-4; cdr3_aa: CASTRDRRVNEQFF; cdr3_nt: TGTGCCAGCACCCGGGACAGGCGCGTCAATGAGCAGTTCTTC
j_call: TRBJ1-1; clone_size: -; d_call: -; v_call: TRBV7-9; cdr3_aa: CASSWGRGTEAFF; cdr3_nt: TGTGCCAGCAGCTGGGGGCGGGGGACTGAAGCTTTCTTT
j_call: TRBJ1-4; clone_size: many; d_call: -; v_call: TRBV7-2; cdr3_aa: CASSPGFNEKLFF; cdr3_nt: TGTGCCAGCAGCCCAGGGTTTAATGAAAAACTGTTTTTT
j_call: TRBJ2-1; clone_size: many; d_call: TRBD2; v_call: TRBV12-3/TRBV12-4; cdr3_aa: CASSQRLAPYNEQFF; cdr3_nt: TGTGCCAGCAGCCAACGACTAGCGCCTTACAATGAGCAGTTCTTC
j_call: TRBJ1-1; clone_size: many; d_call: TRBD1; v_call: TRBV7-2; cdr3_aa: CASSLVGQSLPRGEAFF; cdr3_nt: TGTGCCAGCAGCTTAGTGGGACAGTCCCTGCCGCGCGGGGAAGCTTTCTTT